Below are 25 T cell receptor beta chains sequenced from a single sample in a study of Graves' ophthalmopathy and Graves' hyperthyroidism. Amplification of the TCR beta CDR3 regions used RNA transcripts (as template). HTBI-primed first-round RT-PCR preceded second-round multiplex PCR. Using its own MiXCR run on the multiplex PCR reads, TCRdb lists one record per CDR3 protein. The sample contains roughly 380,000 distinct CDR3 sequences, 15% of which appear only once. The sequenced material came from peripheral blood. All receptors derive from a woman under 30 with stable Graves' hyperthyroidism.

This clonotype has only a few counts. The CDR3 sequence is CASSLPRQGVQETQYF. The DNA for the CDR3 is TGCGCCAGCAGCTTGCCCCGACAGGGCGTCCAAGAGACCCAGTACTTC. This chain joins TRBV5-1 and TRBJ2-5; 7 bases line up with TRBD1. Germline V lookup: CDR1 SGHRS, CDR2 YFSETQ. Germline trimming cut 1 base from V and 1 base from J; bases unmatched to any gene: 7. The CDR3 extends over 16 amino acids. Drawing the rest from reference TRBV5-1 and TRBJ2-5, the complete variable domain is KAGVTQTPRYLIKTRGQQVTLSCSPISGHRSVSWYQQTPGQGLQFLFEYFSETQRNKGNFPGRFSGRQFSNSRSEMNVSTLELGDSALYLCASSLPRQGVQETQYFGPGTRLLVL.

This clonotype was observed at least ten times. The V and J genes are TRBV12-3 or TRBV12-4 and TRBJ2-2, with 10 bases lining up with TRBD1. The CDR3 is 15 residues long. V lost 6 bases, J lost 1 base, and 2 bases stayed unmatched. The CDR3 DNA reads TGTGCCAGCAGGCGGACAGGGGGGAACACCGGGGAGCTGTTTTTT. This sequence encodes CASRRTGGNTGELFF.

CDR3 region: CASSSNNPADRPNYGYTF. CDR3 coding DNA: TGTGCCAGCAGTTCAAATAACCCAGCGGACAGGCCGAACTATGGCTACACCTTC. The V and J genes are TRBV6-2 or TRBV6-3 and TRBJ1-2; 7 positions agree with TRBD1. The CDR3 runs 18 residues. The V gene end was trimmed by 4 bases and the J gene end by 2 bases; junction bases not matched to a gene: 16. Germline-derived CDR1 and CDR2 are MNHEY and SVGEGT.

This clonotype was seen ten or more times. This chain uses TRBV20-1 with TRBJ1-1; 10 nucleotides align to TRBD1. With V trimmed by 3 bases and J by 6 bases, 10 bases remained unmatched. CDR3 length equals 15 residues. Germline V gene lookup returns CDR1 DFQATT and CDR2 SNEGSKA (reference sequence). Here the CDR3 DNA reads TGCAGTGCTAGCACCCGAGGACAGGGGGTAGCTGAAGCTTTCTTT. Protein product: CSASTRGQGVAEAFF.

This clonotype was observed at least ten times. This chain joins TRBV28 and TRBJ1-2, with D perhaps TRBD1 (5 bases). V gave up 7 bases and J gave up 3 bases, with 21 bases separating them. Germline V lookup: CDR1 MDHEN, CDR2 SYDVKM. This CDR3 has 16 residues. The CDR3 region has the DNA TGTGCCAGCACTCCTGGGGACCATAGTAATTACTATGGCTACACCTTC. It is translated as CASTPGDHSNYYGYTF.

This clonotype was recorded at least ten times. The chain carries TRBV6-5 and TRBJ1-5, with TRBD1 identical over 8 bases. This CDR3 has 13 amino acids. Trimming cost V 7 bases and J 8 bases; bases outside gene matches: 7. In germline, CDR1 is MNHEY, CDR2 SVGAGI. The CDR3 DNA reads TGTGCCAGCAACGGACAGGGTCGTGAGCCCCAGCATTTT. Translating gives CASNGQGREPQHF.

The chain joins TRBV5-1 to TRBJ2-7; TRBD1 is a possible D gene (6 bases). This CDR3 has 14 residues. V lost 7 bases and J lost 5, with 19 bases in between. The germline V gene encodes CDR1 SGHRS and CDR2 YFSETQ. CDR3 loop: CASSTLNRENEQYF. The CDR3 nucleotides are TGCGCCAGCTCGACCCTAAACAGGGAAAACGAGCAGTACTTC. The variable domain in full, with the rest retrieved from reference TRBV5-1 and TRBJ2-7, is KAGVTQTPRYLIKTRGQQVTLSCSPISGHRSVSWYQQTPGQGLQFLFEYFSETQRNKGNFPGRFSGRQFSNSRSEMNVSTLELGDSALYLCASSTLNRENEQYFGPGTRLTVT.

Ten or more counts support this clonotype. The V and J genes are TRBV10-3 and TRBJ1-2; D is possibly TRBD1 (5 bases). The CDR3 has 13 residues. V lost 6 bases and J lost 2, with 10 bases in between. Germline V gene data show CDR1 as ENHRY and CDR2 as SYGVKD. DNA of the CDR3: TGTGCCATCAGGGAGGGGCGAAACTATGGCTACACCTTC. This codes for CAIREGRNYGYTF.

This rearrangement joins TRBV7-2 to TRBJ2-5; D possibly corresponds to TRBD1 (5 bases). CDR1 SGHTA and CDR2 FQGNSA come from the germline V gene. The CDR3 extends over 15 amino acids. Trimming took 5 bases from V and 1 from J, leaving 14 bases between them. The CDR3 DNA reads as TGTGCCAGCAGCCTAGGGATAGGGGCCCAAGAGACCCAGTACTTC. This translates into CASSLGIGAQETQYF. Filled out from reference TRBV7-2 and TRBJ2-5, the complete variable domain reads GAGVSQSPSNKVTEKGKDVELRCDPISGHTALYWYRQSLGQGLEFLIYFQGNSAPDKSGLPSDRFSAERTGGSVSTLTIQRTQQEDSAVYLCASSLGIGAQETQYFGPGTRLLVL.

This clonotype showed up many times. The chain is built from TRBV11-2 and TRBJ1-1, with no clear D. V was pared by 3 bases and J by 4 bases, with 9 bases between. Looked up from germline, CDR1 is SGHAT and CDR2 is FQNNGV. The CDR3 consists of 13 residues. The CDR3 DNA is TGTGCCAGCAGCTTCCACGGGATCACTGAAGCTTTCTTT. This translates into CASSFHGITEAFF.

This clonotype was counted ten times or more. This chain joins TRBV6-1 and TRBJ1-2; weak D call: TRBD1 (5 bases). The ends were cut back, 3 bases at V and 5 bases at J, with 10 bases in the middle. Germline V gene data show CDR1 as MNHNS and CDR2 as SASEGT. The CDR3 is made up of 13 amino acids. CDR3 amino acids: CASSDGAWYGYTF. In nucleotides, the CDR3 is TGTGCCAGCAGTGACGGGGCGTGGTATGGCTACACCTTC.

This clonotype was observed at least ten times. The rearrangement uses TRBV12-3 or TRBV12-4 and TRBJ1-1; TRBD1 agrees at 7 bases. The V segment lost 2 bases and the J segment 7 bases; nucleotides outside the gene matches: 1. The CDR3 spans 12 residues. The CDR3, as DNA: TGTGCCAGCAGTTTATCAGGGGGTGAAGCTTTCTTT. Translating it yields CASSLSGGEAFF.

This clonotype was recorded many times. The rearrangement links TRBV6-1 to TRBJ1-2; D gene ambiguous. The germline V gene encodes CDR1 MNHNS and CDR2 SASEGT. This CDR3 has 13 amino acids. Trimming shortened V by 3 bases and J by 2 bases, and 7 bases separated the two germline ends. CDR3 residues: CASSDGPNYGYTF. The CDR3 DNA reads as TGTGCCAGCAGTGATGGTCCCAACTATGGCTACACCTTC.

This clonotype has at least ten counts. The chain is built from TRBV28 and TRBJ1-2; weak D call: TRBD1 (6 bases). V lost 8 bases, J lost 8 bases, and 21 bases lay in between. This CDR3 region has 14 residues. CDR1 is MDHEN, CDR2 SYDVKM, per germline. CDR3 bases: TGTGCCAGCCTGAGGGGGGAGGTGGGCTACGGCTACACCTTC. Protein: CASLRGEVGYGYTF.

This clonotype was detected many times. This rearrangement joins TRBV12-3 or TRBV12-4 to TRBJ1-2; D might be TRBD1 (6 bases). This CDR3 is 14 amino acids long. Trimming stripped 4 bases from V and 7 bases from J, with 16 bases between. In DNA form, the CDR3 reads TGTGCCAGCAGTTCGGTACAGGGCGCTGGTGGCTACACCTTC. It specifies CASSSVQGAGGYTF.

The CDR3 here is CASSAWTARGLEAFF. The CDR3 coding sequence is TGTGCCAGCAGTGCCTGGACGGCCCGGGGTTTGGAAGCTTTCTTT. The rearrangement joins TRBV6-1 to TRBJ1-1; no firm D call. CDR1 MNHNS and CDR2 SASEGT come from the germline V gene. Between the trimmed V and J ends, which lost 4 bases and 8 bases, there was a span of 20 bases. This CDR3 comprises 15 residues.

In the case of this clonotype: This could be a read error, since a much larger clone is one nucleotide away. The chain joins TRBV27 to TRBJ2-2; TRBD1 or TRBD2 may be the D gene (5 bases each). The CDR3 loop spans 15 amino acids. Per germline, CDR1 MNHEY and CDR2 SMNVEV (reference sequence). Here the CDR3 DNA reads TGTGCCAGCAGTTTGTCCAGGGCATACACCGGGGAGCTGTGTTTT. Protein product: CASSLSRAYTGELCF.

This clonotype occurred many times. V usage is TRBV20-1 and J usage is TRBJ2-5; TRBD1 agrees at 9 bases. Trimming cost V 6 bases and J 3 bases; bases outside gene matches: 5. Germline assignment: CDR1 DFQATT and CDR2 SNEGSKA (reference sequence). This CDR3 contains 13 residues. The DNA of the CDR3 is TGCAGTGCACCCGGGACAGGGAAAGAGACCCAGTACTTC. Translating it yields CSAPGTGKETQYF.

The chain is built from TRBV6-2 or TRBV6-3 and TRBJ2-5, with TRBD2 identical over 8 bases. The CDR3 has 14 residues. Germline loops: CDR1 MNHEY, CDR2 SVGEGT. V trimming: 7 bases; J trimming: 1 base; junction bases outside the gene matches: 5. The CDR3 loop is CASTRAGVQETQYF. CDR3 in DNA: TGTGCCAGCACCCGAGCGGGGGTCCAAGAGACCCAGTACTTC.

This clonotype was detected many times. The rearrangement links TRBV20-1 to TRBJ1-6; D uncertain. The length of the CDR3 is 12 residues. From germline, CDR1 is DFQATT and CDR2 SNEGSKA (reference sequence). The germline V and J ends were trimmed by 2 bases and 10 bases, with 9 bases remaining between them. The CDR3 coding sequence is TGCAGTGCTAGAATGGGGAACTCACCCCTCCACTTT. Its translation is CSARMGNSPLHF.

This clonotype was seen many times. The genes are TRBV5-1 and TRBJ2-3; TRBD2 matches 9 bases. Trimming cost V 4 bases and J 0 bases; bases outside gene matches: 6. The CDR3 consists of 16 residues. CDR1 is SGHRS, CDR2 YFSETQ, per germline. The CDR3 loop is CASSVRLAASTDTQYF. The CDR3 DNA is TGCGCCAGCAGCGTTCGACTAGCGGCTAGCACAGATACGCAGTATTTT.

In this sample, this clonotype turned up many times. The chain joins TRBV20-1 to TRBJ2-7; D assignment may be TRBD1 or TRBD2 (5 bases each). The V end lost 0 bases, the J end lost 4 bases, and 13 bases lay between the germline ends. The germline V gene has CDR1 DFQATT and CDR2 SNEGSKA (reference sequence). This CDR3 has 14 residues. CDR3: CSAREAGSVYEQYF. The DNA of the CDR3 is TGCAGTGCTAGAGAGGCAGGGAGTGTATACGAGCAGTACTTC.

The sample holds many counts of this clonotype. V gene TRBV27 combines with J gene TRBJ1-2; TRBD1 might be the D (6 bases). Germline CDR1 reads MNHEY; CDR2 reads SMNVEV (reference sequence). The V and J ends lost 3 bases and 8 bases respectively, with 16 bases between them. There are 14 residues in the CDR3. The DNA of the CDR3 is TGTGCCAGCAGTTTGGGGACACACAAGGGGGGCTACACCTTC. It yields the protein CASSLGTHKGGYTF.

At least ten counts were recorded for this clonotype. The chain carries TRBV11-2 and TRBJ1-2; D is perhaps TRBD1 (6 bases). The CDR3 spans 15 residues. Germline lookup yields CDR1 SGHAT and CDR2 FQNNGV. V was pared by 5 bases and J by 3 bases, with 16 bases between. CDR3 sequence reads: CASSPPRDKYYGYTF. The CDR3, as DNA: TGTGCCAGCAGCCCACCTCGGGACAAGTACTATGGCTACACCTTC.

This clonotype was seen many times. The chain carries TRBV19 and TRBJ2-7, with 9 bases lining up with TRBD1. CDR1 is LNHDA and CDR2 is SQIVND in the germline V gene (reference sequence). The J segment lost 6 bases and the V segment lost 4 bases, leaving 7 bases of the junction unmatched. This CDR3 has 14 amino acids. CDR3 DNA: TGTGCCAGTAGTACGCCGGGACAGGGAAGCGAGCAGTACTTC. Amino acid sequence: CASSTPGQGSEQYF.